The 24 T cell receptor beta chains reported below all come from one sample, sequenced in a study of CD8 T cells in ankylosing spondylitis. MiXCR, applied by TCRdb to the 5' RACE reads, yields one record per CDR3 protein. This table holds approximately 220,000 distinct CDR3 sequences, around 24% found once. Sequenced sample: blood, either unsorted or a sorted T cell fraction (not recorded which). Receptors were obtained from a male donor with ankylosing spondylitis or in good health (not recorded which).

This clonotype was seen at least ten times. This chain links TRBV6-1 with TRBJ1-3, with TRBD1 matching 8 bases. Germline loops: CDR1 MNHNS, CDR2 SASEGT. CDR3 length: 15 amino acids. With V trimmed by 6 bases and J by 3 bases, 7 bases remained unmatched. The CDR3 nucleotides are TGTGCCAGCAGAAACAGGGGGTTCGGTGGAAACACCATATATTTT. Its translation is CASRNRGFGGNTIYF.

This clonotype was recorded at least ten times. The genes are TRBV6-1 and TRBJ2-3; TRBD1 is a possible D gene (6 bases). Trimming pared 6 bases from V and 7 bases from J, leaving 20 bases between. This CDR3 is built from 15 residues. CDR1 is MNHNS, CDR2 SASEGT, per germline. Here the CDR3 reads CASRQGRTFANTQYF. The DNA of the CDR3 is TGTGCCAGCAGACAGGGACGGACCTTCGCAAATACGCAGTATTTT.

This clonotype was observed at least ten times. The gene calls are TRBV4-2 and TRBJ1-1; 8 bases map to TRBD1. Germline V gene data show CDR1 as LGHNA and CDR2 as YNFKEQ. V lost 0 bases to trimming and J lost 11 bases; unmatched junction nucleotides: 5. This CDR3 region has 13 residues. CDR3 amino acids: CASSQDGTGEAFF. As DNA, the CDR3 is TGTGCCAGCAGCCAAGACGGGACAGGTGAGGCTTTCTTT.

This clonotype was observed a few times. The chain uses TRBV5-4 and TRBJ2-6; a possible D gene is TRBD1 (6 bases). Trimming took 4 bases from V and 1 from J, leaving 12 bases between them. The CDR3 sequence is 16 residues long. Germline lookup yields CDR1 SGHNT and CDR2 YYREEE (reference sequence). The CDR3: CASSPGQSSGANVLTF. Written as DNA, the CDR3 is TGTGCCAGCAGCCCCGGACAGTCTTCTGGGGCCAACGTCCTGACTTTC.

This clonotype appeared many times. The chain joins TRBV7-2 to TRBJ1-6, with TRBD1 identical over 7 bases. This CDR3 has 15 residues. Germline-derived CDR1 and CDR2 are SGHTA and FQGNSA. The J segment lost 8 bases and the V segment lost 0 bases, leaving 4 bases of the junction unmatched. The CDR3 loop reads CASSLATGFYSPLHF. The CDR3 nucleotides read TGTGCCAGCAGCTTAGCGACAGGGTTTTATTCACCCCTCCACTTT.

This clonotype was recorded only once. The chain links TRBV9 to TRBJ1-6, with 7 bases lining up with TRBD1. CDR3 length equals 15 residues. From germline, CDR1 is SGDLS and CDR2 YYNGEE. V shed 3 bases and J 7 bases; nucleotides not matched to a gene: 7. The CDR3 spells CASSAHRGMNSPLHF. The CDR3 nucleotides are TGTGCCAGCAGCGCACACAGGGGCATGAATTCACCCCTCCACTTT.

This clonotype came up many times. The genes are TRBV12-3 or TRBV12-4 and TRBJ1-5; the D gene is possibly TRBD1 (6 bases). This CDR3 has 10 amino acids. With 6 bases removed from V and 16 bases from J, the gap between germline ends came to 13 bases. The CDR3 is CASRKGTRHF. CDR3 nucleotide sequence: TGTGCCAGCAGGAAAGGGACACGTCATTTT.

The chain links TRBV5-6 to TRBJ1-5, with 7 bases identical to TRBD1. CDR3 size: 15 residues. Germline CDR1 reads SGHDT; CDR2 reads YYEEEE. With 4 bases clipped from V and 4 bases from J, the junction kept 8 bases outside the gene matches. The DNA for the CDR3 is TGTGCCAGCAGCCGAGGGGGCGGGGGGAATCAGCCCCAGCATTTT. Its protein is CASSRGGGGNQPQHF. Combining the CDR3 with reference TRBV5-6 and TRBJ1-5 gives the whole variable domain DAGVTQSPTHLIKTRGQQVTLRCSPKSGHDTVSWYQQALGQGPQFIFQYYEEEERQRGNFPDRFSGHQFPNYSSELNVNALLLGDSALYLCASSRGGGGNQPQHFGDGTRLSIL.

There are many counts of this clonotype. The chain employs TRBV20-1 and TRBJ2-1; D is ambiguous. Germline V gene data show CDR1 as DFQATT and CDR2 as SNEGSKA (reference sequence). The CDR3 spans 11 residues. The V end lost 4 bases, the J end lost 8 bases, and 9 bases lay between the germline ends. The CDR3 region is CSANGWDEQFF. CDR3 nucleotides: TGCAGTGCTAACGGGTGGGATGAGCAGTTCTTC.

This clonotype was observed at least ten times. This chain connects TRBV21-1 to TRBJ2-7; the D call of TRBD1 is as the table states it, not checked on the DNA. TRBV21-1 is described as a pseudogene. CDR3 size: 15 residues. The CDR3 loop is CASSIRVDRAYEQYF. The CDR3 nucleotides are TGTGCCAGCAGCATTCGTGTGGACAGGGCCTACGAGCAGTACTTC.

This clonotype appeared many times. This chain joins TRBV7-3 and TRBJ2-2, with 7 nucleotides matching TRBD2. This CDR3 comprises 17 residues. After removal of 5 bases from V and 1 base from J, the junction contained 10 bases not matched to a gene. Germline V gives CDR1 SGHTA, CDR2 FQGTGA. This CDR3 reads CASSRQGGAGNTGELFF. The DNA of the CDR3 is TGTGCCAGCAGCCGCCAGGGAGGGGCTGGGAACACCGGGGAGCTGTTTTTT.

This clonotype has a handful of counts. The CDR3 here is CASSSERGNEQFF. As DNA, the CDR3 is TGTGCCAGCAGCTCCGAGAGGGGCAATGAGCAGTTCTTC. This rearrangement joins TRBV7-8 to TRBJ2-1, with D perhaps being TRBD1 or TRBD2 (5 bases each). Germline V gene sequence: CDR1 SGHVS, CDR2 FQNEAQ. The CDR3 contains 13 residues. The V gene lost 4 bases and the J gene lost 6 bases, with 10 bases spanning the gap.

This clonotype appeared many times. The chain carries TRBV19 and TRBJ2-5; TRBD2 matches at 8 bases. Looked up from germline, CDR1 is LNHDA and CDR2 is SQIVND (reference sequence). Germline trimming cut 4 bases from V and 5 bases from J; bases unmatched to any gene: 3. CDR3 size: 13 residues. As DNA, the CDR3 is TGTGCCAGTAGTACGTCGGGAGGGGAGACCCAGTACTTC. Encoded protein: CASSTSGGETQYF.

In this sample, this clonotype turned up many times. This sequence joins TRBV7-2 and TRBJ1-5; unclear D gene. There are 14 residues in the CDR3. Germline CDR1 is SGHTA and CDR2 is FQGNSA. V lost 4 bases to trimming and J lost 2 bases, with 9 bases between them. For the CDR3, the DNA is TGTGCCAGCAGCTCTAGGGCCGGCAATCAGCCCCAGCATTTT. Translation gives CASSSRAGNQPQHF.

The rearrangement links TRBV7-8 to TRBJ1-2; D might be TRBD1 (5 bases). The germline V gene encodes CDR1 SGHVS and CDR2 FQNEAQ. The V end was cut by 1 base, the J end by 4 bases, with 7 bases between. The CDR3 is 13 amino acids. The CDR3 region is CASSLGQLYGYTF. The CDR3 DNA reads TGTGCCAGCAGCTTAGGACAGCTCTATGGCTACACCTTC.

This clonotype has at least ten counts. The rearrangement uses TRBV29-1 and TRBJ2-3; 10 bases map to TRBD2. V shed 7 bases, J shed 4 bases, and the junction held 8 bases outside the gene matches. This CDR3 is built from 14 residues. In germline, CDR1 is SQVTM, CDR2 ANQGSEA. CDR3 DNA sequence: TGCAGCGCGGTGGCTAGCGGGAGATCAGATACGCAGTATTTT. It is translated as CSAVASGRSDTQYF.

This clonotype was seen many times. The chain links TRBV6-5 to TRBJ1-5; 7 nucleotides match TRBD1. Germline V gives CDR1 MNHEY, CDR2 SVGAGI. This CDR3 spans 14 amino acids. V shed 2 bases and J 4 bases; nucleotides not matched to a gene: 2. CDR3: CASSYDRVNQPQHF. The CDR3 DNA is TGTGCCAGCAGTTACGACAGGGTTAATCAGCCCCAGCATTTT.

This clonotype was seen at least ten times. The CDR3 bases are TGCAGTGTTAGCGGGAGCTACGAGCAGTACTTC. Protein: CSVSGSYEQYF. The chain couples TRBV20-1 to TRBJ2-7; 9 positions agree with TRBD2. V trimming: 7 bases; J trimming: 3 bases; junction bases outside the gene matches: 1. The CDR3 covers 11 residues. Germline V gene data show CDR1 as DFQATT and CDR2 as SNEGSKA (reference sequence).

This clonotype has ten or more counts. V gene TRBV5-1 combines with J gene TRBJ2-1; tentatively, D is TRBD1 (6 bases). Germline CDR1 and CDR2: SGHRS and YFSETQ. The CDR3 contains 15 residues. V lost 0 bases and J lost 3, with 10 bases in between. The CDR3 sequence: CASSLAGQIYNEQFF. Written as DNA, the CDR3 is TGCGCCAGCAGCTTGGCCGGACAGATCTACAATGAGCAGTTCTTC.

This clonotype was seen repeatedly, ten times or more. V is TRBV14 and J is TRBJ1-1; D remains ambiguous. The V and J ends lost 3 bases and 1 base respectively, with 0 bases between them. Germline V CDR1 and CDR2: SGHDN, FVKESK. This CDR3 is 11 amino acids long. The CDR3 spells CASSQNTEAFF. Here the CDR3 DNA reads TGTGCCAGCAGCCAGAACACTGAAGCTTTCTTT.

This clonotype was seen at least ten times. The chain carries TRBV5-1 and TRBJ2-2; 8 bases align to TRBD1. J was trimmed by 5 bases and V by 4 bases; bases with no gene match: 4. Germline V gene data show CDR1 as SGHRS and CDR2 as YFSETQ. The CDR3 covers 14 residues. CDR3 DNA: TGCGCCAGCAGCGAGAGACAGGGGACCGGGGAGCTGTTTTTT. Residues: CASSERQGTGELFF.

Many counts were recorded for this clonotype. The V gene is TRBV11-2, the J gene TRBJ2-7; D ambiguous. Trimming took off 1 base at V and 0 bases at J, with 4 bases between the two ends. The germline CDR1 and CDR2 sequences are SGHAT and FQNNGV. The CDR3 spans 13 residues. The CDR3 region is CASSLVYSYEQYF. The CDR3 nucleotides are TGTGCCAGCAGCTTAGTTTACTCCTACGAGCAGTACTTC.

The chain links TRBV9 to TRBJ2-2, with unresolved D. Germline V gene data show CDR1 as SGDLS and CDR2 as YYNGEE. The CDR3 extends over 13 amino acids. V was cut by 1 base and J by 4 bases, with 5 bases left in between. The CDR3 loop is CASSVLPTGELFF. As DNA, the CDR3 is TGTGCCAGCAGCGTACTCCCCACCGGGGAGCTGTTTTTT.

Ten or more counts support this clonotype. V gene TRBV12-3 or TRBV12-4 combines with J gene TRBJ2-1; D is unresolved. This CDR3 contains 12 residues. Trimming left V 0 bases short and J 7 bases short, with 4 bases between. The CDR3 bases are TGTGCCAGCAGTTTAGCGGGAAATGAGCAGTTCTTC. Translation: CASSLAGNEQFF.